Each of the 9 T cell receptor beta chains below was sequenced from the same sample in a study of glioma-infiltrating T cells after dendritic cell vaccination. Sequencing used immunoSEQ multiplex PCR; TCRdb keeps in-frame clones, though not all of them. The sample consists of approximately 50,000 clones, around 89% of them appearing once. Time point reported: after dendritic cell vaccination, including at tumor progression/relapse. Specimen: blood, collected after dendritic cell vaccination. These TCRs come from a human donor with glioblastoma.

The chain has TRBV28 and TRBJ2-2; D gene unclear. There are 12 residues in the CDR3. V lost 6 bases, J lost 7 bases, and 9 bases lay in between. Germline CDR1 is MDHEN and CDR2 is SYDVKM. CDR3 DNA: TGTGCCAGCAGGGCCCCCTTCGGGGAGCTGTTTTTT. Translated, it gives CASRAPFGELFF.

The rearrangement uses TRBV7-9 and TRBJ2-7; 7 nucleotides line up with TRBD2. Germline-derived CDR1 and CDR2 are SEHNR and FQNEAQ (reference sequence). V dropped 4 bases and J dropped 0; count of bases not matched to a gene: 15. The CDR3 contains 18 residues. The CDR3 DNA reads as TGTGCCAGCAGCTACCCGACAGTGGGAGGGTCCCCCTCCTACGAGCAGTACTTC. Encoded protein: CASSYPTVGGSPSYEQYF.

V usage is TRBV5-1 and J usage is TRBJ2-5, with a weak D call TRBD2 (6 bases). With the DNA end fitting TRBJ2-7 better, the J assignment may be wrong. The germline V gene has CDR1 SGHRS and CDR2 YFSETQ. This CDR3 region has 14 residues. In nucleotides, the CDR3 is TGCGCCAGCAGCTTGGAACGGGGGACCTACGAGCAGTACTTC. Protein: CASSLERGTYEQYF.

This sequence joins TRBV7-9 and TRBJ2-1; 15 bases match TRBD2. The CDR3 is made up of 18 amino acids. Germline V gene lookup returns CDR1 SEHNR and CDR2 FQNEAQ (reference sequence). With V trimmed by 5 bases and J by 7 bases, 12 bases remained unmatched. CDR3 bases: TGTGCCAGCAGCAAAATCATAGGACTAGCGGGAGGGCGGAATGAGCAGTTCTTC. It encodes CASSKIIGLAGGRNEQFF.

DNA of the CDR3: TGCGCCAGCAGCTTGGATGTTGGGGGGGAGCAGTTCTTC. Protein product: CASSLDVGGEQFF. The chain joins TRBV5-1 to TRBJ2-1; D is perhaps TRBD2 (6 bases). Germline V gene sequence: CDR1 SGHRS, CDR2 YFSETQ. The CDR3 contains 13 residues. Between the trimmed V and J ends, which lost 0 bases and 10 bases, there was a span of 11 bases.

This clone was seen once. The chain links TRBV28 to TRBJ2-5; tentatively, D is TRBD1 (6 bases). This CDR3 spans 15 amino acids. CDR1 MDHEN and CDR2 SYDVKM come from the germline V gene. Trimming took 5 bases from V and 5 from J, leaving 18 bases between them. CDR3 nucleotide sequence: TGTGCCAGCAGTCCCCAAAACGGCAGGGGTGAGACCCAGTACTTC. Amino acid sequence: CASSPQNGRGETQYF.

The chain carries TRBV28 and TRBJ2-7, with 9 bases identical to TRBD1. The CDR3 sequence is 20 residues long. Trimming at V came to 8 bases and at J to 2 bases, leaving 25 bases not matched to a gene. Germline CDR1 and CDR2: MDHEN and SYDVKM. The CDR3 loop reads CASSPVETGGGPLVPYEQYF. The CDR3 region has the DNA TGTGCCAGCTCCCCCGTCGAGACAGGGGGGGGCCCCCTTGTCCCCTACGAGCAGTACTTC. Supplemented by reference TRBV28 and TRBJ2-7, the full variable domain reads DVKVTQSSRYLVKRTGEKVFLECVQDMDHENMFWYRQDPGLGLRLIYFSYDVKMKEKGDIPEGYSVSREKKERFSLILESASTNQTSMYLCASSPVETGGGPLVPYEQYFGPGTRLTVT.

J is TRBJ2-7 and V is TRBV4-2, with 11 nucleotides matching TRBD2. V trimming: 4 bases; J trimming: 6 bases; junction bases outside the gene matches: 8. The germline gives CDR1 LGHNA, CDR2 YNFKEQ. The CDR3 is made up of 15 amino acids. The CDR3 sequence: CASSPYSGRGGEQYF. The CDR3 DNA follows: TGTGCCAGCAGCCCCTATAGCGGGAGGGGCGGCGAGCAGTACTTC.

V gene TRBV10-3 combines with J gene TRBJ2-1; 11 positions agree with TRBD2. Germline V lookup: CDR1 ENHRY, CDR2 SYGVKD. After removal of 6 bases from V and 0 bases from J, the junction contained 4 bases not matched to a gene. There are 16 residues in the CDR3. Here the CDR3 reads CAIRETSGDSYNEQFF. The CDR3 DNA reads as TGTGCCATCAGAGAGACTAGCGGGGACTCCTACAATGAGCAGTTCTTC.